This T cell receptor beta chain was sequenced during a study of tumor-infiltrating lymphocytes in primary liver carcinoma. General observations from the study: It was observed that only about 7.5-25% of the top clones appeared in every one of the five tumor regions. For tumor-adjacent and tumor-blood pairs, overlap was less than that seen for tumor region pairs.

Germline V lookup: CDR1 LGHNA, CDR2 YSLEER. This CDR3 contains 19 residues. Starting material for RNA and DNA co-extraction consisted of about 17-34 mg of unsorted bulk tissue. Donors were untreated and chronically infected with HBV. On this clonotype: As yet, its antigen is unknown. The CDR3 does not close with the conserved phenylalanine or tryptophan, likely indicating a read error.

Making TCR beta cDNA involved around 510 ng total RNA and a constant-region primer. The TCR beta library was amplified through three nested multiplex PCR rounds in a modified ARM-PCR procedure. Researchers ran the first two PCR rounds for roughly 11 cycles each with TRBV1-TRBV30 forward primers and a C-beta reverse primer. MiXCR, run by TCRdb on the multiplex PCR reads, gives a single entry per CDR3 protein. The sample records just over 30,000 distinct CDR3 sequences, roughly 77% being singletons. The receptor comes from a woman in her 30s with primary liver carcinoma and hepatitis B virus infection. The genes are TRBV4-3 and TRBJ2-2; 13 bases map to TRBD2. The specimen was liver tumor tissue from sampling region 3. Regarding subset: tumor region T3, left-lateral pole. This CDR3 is CASSVLAGGPSSNTGELFL. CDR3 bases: TGCGCCAGCAGCGTACTAGCGGGAGGGCCCAGTTCGAACACCGGTGAGCTGTTTTTA.